This T cell receptor (beta chain) was observed in a study of cytotoxic CD8 clonotypes in ibrutinib-treated CLL. Study results and caveats: The study found clonality rose at ibrutinib response, then fell toward baseline at progression.

Method: immunoSEQ multiplex PCR; TCRdb's copy keeps in-frame clones and lacks some. The table lists about 300,000 clones, more than 70% of them singletons. Comment on this clone: Its antigen is unidentified.

V shed 0 bases and J shed 0 bases, with 7 bases lying between them. The germline gives CDR1 SGHRS, CDR2 YFSETQ. CDR3 length equals 15 residues. Sequencing was performed on PBMCs, taken at disease progression, from a patient treated with ibrutinib. This TCR derives from a human donor with chronic lymphocytic leukemia. The V call is TRBV5-1, the J call TRBJ1-3; tentative D call: TRBD1 (5 bases). The CDR3 loop reads CASSLGQNSGNTIYF. For the CDR3, the DNA is TGCGCCAGCAGCTTGGGACAGAACTCTGGAAACACCATATATTTT. Together with reference TRBV5-1 and TRBJ1-3, the CDR3 gives the full variable domain: KAGVTQTPRYLIKTRGQQVTLSCSPISGHRSVSWYQQTPGQGLQFLFEYFSETQRNKGNFPGRFSGRQFSNSRSEMNVSTLELGDSALYLCASSLGQNSGNTIYFGEGSWLTVV.